This TCR beta chain appears in the sequencing data of a study of cytomegalovirus exposure and HLA in healthy donors. Study details: Falling in the Caucasian-associated ancestry cluster were less than 85% of under 450 genotyped donors. Overall study results and limits: Cytomegalovirus status was reportedly diagnosed by the classifier with high specificity and sensitivity.

CDR1 and CDR2 from the germline V gene are KGHSH and LQKENI. The CDR3 is 17 residues long. With 3 bases clipped from V and 4 bases from J, the junction kept 3 bases outside the gene matches. PCR employed 60 Vbeta and 13 Jbeta primers. The data were produced by immunoSEQ multiplex PCR, yet TCRdb's version contains in-frame clones alone and is incomplete. The table lists over 200,000 clones, approximately 79% of them singletons. This clone was observed a few times. Its specificity is unknown. The sequenced material came from PBMCs. The chain has TRBV18 and TRBJ2-1; 16 nucleotides agree with TRBD2. The clonotype comes from a male donor in good health and CMV-seronegative. CDR3 in amino acids: CASSPPGLAGGYNEQFF. In DNA form, the CDR3 reads TGTGCCAGCTCACCCCCGGGACTAGCGGGAGGGTACAATGAGCAGTTCTTC.